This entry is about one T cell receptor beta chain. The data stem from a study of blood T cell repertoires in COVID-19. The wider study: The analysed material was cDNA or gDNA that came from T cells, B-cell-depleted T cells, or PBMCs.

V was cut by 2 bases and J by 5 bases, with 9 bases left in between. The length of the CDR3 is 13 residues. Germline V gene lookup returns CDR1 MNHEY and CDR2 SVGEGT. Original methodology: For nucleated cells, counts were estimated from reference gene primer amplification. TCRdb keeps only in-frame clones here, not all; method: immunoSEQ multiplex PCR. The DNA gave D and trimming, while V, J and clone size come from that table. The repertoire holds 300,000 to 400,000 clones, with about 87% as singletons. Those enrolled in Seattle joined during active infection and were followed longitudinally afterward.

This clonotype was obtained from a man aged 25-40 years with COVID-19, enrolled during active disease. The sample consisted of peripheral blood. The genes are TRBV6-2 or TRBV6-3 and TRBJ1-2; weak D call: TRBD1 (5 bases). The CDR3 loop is CASSYRGGYGYTF. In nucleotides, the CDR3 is TGTGCCAGCAGTTACAGGGGTGGATATGGCTACACCTTC.